This T cell receptor beta chain originates from a study of metastatic and nonmetastatic thyroid tumors. Per germline, CDR1 SGHRS and CDR2 YFSETQ. V lost 5 bases, J lost 3 bases, and 10 bases stayed unmatched. The CDR3 covers 17 residues. MiXCR was used by TCRdb to re-call the PCR reads. The data show about 4,300 clones, around 21% seen once. There were no patients who had received any treatment before thyroid surgery. The receptor was derived from a female donor with papillary thyroid cancer or a benign thyroid nodule (not recorded which). Some clones in this sample may be carry-over from other donors' samples. V and J are TRBV5-1 and TRBJ2-7; 14 positions match TRBD2. The sample consisted of tumor tissue. In DNA form, the CDR3 reads TGCGCCAGCAGACCGGGGACTAGCGGGAGTTTAAGCTACGAGCAGTACTTC. Translating it yields CASRPGTSGSLSYEQYF. The full variable domain, its missing parts supplied by reference TRBV5-1 and TRBJ2-7, is KAGVTQTPRYLIKTRGQQVTLSCSPISGHRSVSWYQQTPGQGLQFLFEYFSETQRNKGNFPGRFSGRQFSNSRSEMNVSTLELGDSALYLCASRPGTSGSLSYEQYFGPGTRLTVT.